The sample holds a few counts of the clone carrying this T cell receptor beta chain. The antigen is not known. V was clipped by 4 bases and J by 1 base, with 14 bases between them. Germline loops: CDR1 LGHDT, CDR2 YNNKEL (reference sequence). The CDR3 length is 17 residues. The data are from a study of T cells in Graves' hyperthyroidism and ophthalmopathy. General observations from the study: Ophthalmopathy could be told apart from stable hyperthyroidism with a 13 V-J model.

With a duration under 2 months, the hyperthyroidism was newly diagnosed in patients aged 18 to 65. Clinical symptoms, serum thyroxine, TRAb, thyroid ultrasound and orbital computed tomography established diagnosis. It was RNA transcripts that yielded the amplified TCR beta CDR3 regions. With the HTBI primer set, the TCR CDR3 went through a first round of RT-PCR. TCRdb used MiXCR to reprocess the multiplex PCR reads, holding one entry per CDR3 protein. The table lists some 440,000 distinct CDR3 sequences, roughly 14% of them singletons. The sequencing input was blood. The rearrangement links TRBV3-1 to TRBJ1-6; D is possibly TRBD1 (6 bases). This sequence was found in a young woman with Graves' hyperthyroidism. CDR3 in DNA: TGTGCCAGCAGCCTCCTCAGGGGAGGATCCTATAATTCACCCCTCCACTTT. The encoded protein is CASSLLRGGSYNSPLHF.